The source of this T cell receptor beta chain is a study of blood T cell repertoires in COVID-19 (TCRdb year 2020). Background on the whole study: Collaborator samples came from the United States, Italy and Spain and covered acute and convalescent phases of COVID-19. The repertoires were released in a freely available public database meant as a resource for research on the immune response to SARS-CoV-2. The sample metadata nearly always contained a de-identified subject ID, COVID-19 status, age in years and sex. Where available, HLA class I and class II types were taken from metadata supplied by the sample provider and were not determined by assay-based typing. The dataset comprised deeply sampled blood TCRbeta repertoires from subjects exposed to, actively infected with, or recovered from COVID-19. The prospective study material was composed of cDNA or gDNA derived from T cells, B-cell-depleted T cells, or PBMCs. The samples were drawn from two sources: the first 160 participants of the ongoing ImmuneRACE study, and fewer than 1,500 subjects contributed by 6 global collaborators.

TCRbeta CDR3 regions were amplified from genomic DNA using the immunoSEQ Assay, a bias-controlled multiplex PCR. As for the original processing: The number of nucleated cells in each sample was estimated by amplification of reference gene primers within the assay. To quantify the absolute abundance of each unique TCRbeta CDR3 rearrangement, sequence reads were collapsed and filtered. For each sample, productive Simpson clonality was calculated as the square root of Simpson's diversity index across productive rearrangements. TCRdb took over this immuneACCESS table, retaining in-frame rearrangements with V and J assigned. Such tables are incomplete; in checked studies, under half of the missing clones stem from an unresolved V gene, and the remainder is unexplained. From that table come the V and J calls and clone size; the DNA was used to work out D and trimming. In this sample the table shows fewer than 200,000 clones, over 80% of which occur a single time. The biggest ten clones account for under 4% of the sample.

Enrolling through a virtual design, the prospective study's participants ranged in age from roughly 18 to 90 years and lived across about two dozen United States geographic areas. In the prospective study, cohorts were assigned on the basis of participant-reported clinical history obtained from a screening survey and a study questionnaire. Exposed participants were defined as having been in contact with someone with a PCR-confirmed or clinician-diagnosed COVID-19 case within 2 weeks of study entry. Mobile phlebotomists in the prospective study collected whole blood, serum and a nasopharyngeal or oropharyngeal swab from every participant. Prospective study participants could optionally give additional blood draws and questionnaires over a 2-month period. Before DNA extraction, prospective study blood samples were shipped either frozen or at room temperature. To note about this clone: The target of this receptor is not known. One base away there is no much larger clone; base qualities are not given.

Study-wide findings and limitations: The amount of clinical and demographic metadata varied by source and participant and was provided uncurated.

The cysteine opens and the phenylalanine closes a CDR3 of 16 amino acids. Only CDR3 DNA is held: 48 bases, read in frame from base 1. Trimming takes 4 bases off V and 5 bases off J; junction bases not matched to a gene: 13. CDR1 is given as SGHTA and CDR2 as FQGNSA, both from the germline V gene. The receptor's source is a woman aged 25-40 years who had been exposed to COVID-19. What was sequenced was PBMCs or T cells enriched from blood (not recorded which). This chain is built from TRBV7-2 and TRBJ2-5; TRBD2 agrees with 7 junctional bases. CDR3 reads: CASSSGGEPTRETQYF. The DNA sequence is TGTGCCAGCAGCTCTGGGGGGGAACCCACGAGGGAGACCCAGTACTTC.